The entry below gives a single T cell receptor (beta chain) sequence along with its context. Its antigen has not been determined. One base away there is no much larger clone; base qualities are not given. Deletion took 8 bases off V and 6 bases off J, with a span of 10 bases between the germline ends. Its CDR3 holds 11 amino acids, cysteine through phenylalanine. Only the CDR3 portion is preserved as DNA: 33 bases, with reading frame beginning at the first base. The germline V gene specifies MDHEN as CDR1 and SYDVKM as CDR2. This entry comes from a study of vaccination and CD4 T cells after COVID-19 (dated by TCRdb to between 2021 and 2022). For context, the study as a whole: Every convalescent patient had a positive nasal swab PCR test for SARS-CoV-2, with mild disease in nine patients and severe disease in one. In the convalescent cohort there were six males and four females, among whom were two Hispanic individuals, seven Caucasians, two Asians and one multiracial person. Each participant got two doses of either the Pfizer-BioNTech BNT162b2 vaccine (n=8) or the Moderna mRNA-1273 vaccine (n=2). Post-COVID blood samples from convalescent patients were collected a median of roughly 100 days after diagnosis, with a range of 35 to 161 days. The time from the second vaccine dose to post-vaccine blood sampling had a median of roughly 70 days and ranged from about 14 to 250 days. For stimulating the cultures, overlapping spike peptide pools were used, derived from SARS-CoV-2 as well as from the common cold coronaviruses HCoV-NL63, HCoV-OC43 and HCoV-229E. Control cultures received a CEFX viral epitope pool as the positive control, an HIV-1 Nef peptide pool as the negative control, or no peptide. The spike-specific CD4+ TCR repertoire was compared before and after mRNA vaccination in over 9 COVID-19 convalescent patients and a handful of infection-naive healthy vaccine recipients. Study-level results and caveats: In convalescent patients, a median around 89% of post-vaccine SARS-CoV-2-reactive clones were detected only after vaccination, suggesting vaccine-specific priming. An increase in the median number of SARS-CoV-2-reactive clonotypes from around 20 after infection to some 40 after vaccination was observed, but the change was not found to be significant. In convalescent patients, nearly all vaccine-specific clones (304 of 307) were found to be mono-reactive for SARS-CoV-2 spike rather than cross-reactive with common cold coronaviruses. The study included relatively few convalescent patients and did not analyze early timepoints after natural infection.

The sample's treatment or condition, from its label and the paper: approximately 9-day PBMC culture with coronavirus spike peptide pools or control peptides (ViraFEST assay). The ViraFEST assay was used in the study, in which antigen-specific T cells were expanded with peptide pools and expanded clonotypes were subsequently identified by TCR sequencing. Positive SARS-CoV-2 PCR tests in the convalescent patients dated from March to December 2020, before Alpha, Beta and Delta variants emerged in the United States. PBMCs were cultured at roughly 1.8 million per well in IMDM supplemented with approximately 5% human AB serum and approximately 10 IU/ml IL-2, with around 10 ug/ml peptide pools added. On days 3 and 7, half of the culture medium was replaced with fresh IL-2-containing medium. Once the cells had been in culture for about 10 days, the EasySep CD4+ T cell isolation kit was used to isolate CD4+ T cells by negative selection. Ficoll-Paque Plus gradient centrifugation was used to isolate PBMCs from whole blood, and the isolated PBMCs were then either used fresh or cryopreserved at -140C. In general, triplicate wells were set up for every culture condition.

The library was produced with PCR. DNA from cultured CD4+ T cells underwent TCR sequencing with the Oncomine TCR Beta short-read assay at the Johns Hopkins FTIC core. The QIAamp micro DNA kit was used to extract genomic DNA from the cultured CD4+ T cells. Oncomine TCR Beta libraries from cultured CD4+ T cells were pooled with unique dual indexes and sequenced on an Illumina iSeq 100. The authors' analysis ran thus. Non-productive sequences were filtered out, and CDR3s that did not start with C, did not end with F or W, or were shorter than 7 amino acids were discarded. The MANAFEST web application was used to identify antigen-specific clonotypes by comparing peptide-stimulated wells against reference wells and other culture wells. An FDR below 0.05, an odds ratio above 5, and a productive frequency above 0.1% in at least two of three replicate wells were required for clones to be considered positive. A clonotype was classed as cross-reactive if the clonotype showed significant expansion both in SARS-CoV-2 spike wells and in at least one common cold coronavirus spike condition. Similarity between CDR3 sequences was evaluated in R version 3.6.1 using Levenshtein distances (stringdist) and unrooted phylogenetic trees (ape). TCRdb redid the processing of the public reads, applying fastp at Q25 and MiXCR, and retained in-frame beta chains. When rows share a CDR3 protein, they turn into one entry using the most common DNA and genes. TCRdb's processing, not the authors', yielded these V and J calls. The sample table records some 20,000 distinct CDR3 sequences; over 45% of these occur just once. The ten largest clones capture roughly 13% of the sample.

The clonotype comes from a human donor with COVID-19. This chain is built from TRBV28 and TRBJ1-2; no D gene call is confident. Source material: cultured CD4+ T cells from blood. The CDR3 loop reads CASGIEDGYTF. The nucleotides read TGTGCCAGCGGCATCGAGGATGGCTACACCTTC.